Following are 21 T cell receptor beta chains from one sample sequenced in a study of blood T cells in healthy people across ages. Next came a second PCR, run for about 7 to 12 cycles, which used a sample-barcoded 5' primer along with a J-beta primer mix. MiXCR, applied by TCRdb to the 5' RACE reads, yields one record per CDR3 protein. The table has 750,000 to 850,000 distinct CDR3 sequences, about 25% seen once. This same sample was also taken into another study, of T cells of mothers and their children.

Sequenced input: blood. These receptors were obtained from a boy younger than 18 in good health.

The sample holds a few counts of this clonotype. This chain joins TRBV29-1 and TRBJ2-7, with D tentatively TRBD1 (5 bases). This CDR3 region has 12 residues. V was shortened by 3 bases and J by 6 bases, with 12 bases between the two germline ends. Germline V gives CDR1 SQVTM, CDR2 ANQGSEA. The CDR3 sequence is CSVDSGSREQYF. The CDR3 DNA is TGCAGCGTTGACTCAGGGTCGCGCGAGCAGTACTTC.

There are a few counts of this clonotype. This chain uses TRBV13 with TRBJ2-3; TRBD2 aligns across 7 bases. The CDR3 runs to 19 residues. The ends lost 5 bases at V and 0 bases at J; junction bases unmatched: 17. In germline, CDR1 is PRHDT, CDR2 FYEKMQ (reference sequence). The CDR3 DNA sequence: TGTGCCAGCAGCCATTCTCCCCGACTAGCCACCTCTAGCACAGATACGCAGTATTTT. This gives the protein CASSHSPRLATSSTDTQYF.

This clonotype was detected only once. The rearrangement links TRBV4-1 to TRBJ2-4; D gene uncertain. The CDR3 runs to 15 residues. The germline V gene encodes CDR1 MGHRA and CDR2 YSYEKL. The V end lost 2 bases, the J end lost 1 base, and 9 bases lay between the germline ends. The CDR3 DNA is TGCGCCAGCAGCCAACTTGAGCTGGCCAAAAACATTCAGTACTTC. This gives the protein CASSQLELAKNIQYF.

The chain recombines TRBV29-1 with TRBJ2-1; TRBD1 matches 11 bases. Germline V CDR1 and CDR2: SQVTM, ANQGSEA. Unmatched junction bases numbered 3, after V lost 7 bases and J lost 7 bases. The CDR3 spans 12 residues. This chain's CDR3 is CSAGQGANEQFF. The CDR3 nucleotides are TGCAGCGCCGGACAGGGGGCGAATGAGCAGTTCTTC.

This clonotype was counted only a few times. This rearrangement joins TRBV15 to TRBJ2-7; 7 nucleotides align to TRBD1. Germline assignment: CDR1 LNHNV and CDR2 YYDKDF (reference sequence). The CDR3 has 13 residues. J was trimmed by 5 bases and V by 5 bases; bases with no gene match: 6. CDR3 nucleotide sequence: TGTGCCACCAGCCTGGACAGGACCCACGAGCAGTACTTC. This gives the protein CATSLDRTHEQYF.

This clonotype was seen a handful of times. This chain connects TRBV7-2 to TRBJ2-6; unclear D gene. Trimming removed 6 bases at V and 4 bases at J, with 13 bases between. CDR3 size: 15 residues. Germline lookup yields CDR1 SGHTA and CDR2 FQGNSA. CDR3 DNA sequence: TGTGCCAGCAGAAAACCCGGAGCAGGGGCCAACGTCCTGACTTTC. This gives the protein CASRKPGAGANVLTF.

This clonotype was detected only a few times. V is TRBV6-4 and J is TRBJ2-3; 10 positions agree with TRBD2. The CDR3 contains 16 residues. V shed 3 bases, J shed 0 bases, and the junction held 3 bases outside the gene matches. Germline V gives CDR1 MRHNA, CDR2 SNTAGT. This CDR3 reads CASSESSGGSTDTQYF. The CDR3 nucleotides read TGTGCCAGCAGTGAGTCTAGCGGGGGAAGCACAGATACGCAGTATTTT.

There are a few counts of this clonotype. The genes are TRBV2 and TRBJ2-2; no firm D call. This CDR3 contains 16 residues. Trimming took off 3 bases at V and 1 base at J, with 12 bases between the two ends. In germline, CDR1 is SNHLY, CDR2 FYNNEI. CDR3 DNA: TGTGCCAGCAGTGATTCTGCCTTAAAGAACACCGGGGAGCTGTTTTTT. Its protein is CASSDSALKNTGELFF.

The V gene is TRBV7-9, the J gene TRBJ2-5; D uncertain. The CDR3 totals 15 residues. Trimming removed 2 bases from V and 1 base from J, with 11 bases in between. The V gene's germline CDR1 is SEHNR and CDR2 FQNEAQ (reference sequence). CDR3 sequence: CASSLPLDPQETQYF. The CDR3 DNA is TGTGCCAGCAGCTTACCCCTAGATCCCCAAGAGACCCAGTACTTC.

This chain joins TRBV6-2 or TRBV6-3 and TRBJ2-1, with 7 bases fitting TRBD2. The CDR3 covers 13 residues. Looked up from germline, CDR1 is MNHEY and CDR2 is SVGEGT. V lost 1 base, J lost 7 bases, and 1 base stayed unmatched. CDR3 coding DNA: TGTGCCAGCAGTTACTTCGGGGGGAATGAGCAGTTCTTC. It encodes CASSYFGGNEQFF.

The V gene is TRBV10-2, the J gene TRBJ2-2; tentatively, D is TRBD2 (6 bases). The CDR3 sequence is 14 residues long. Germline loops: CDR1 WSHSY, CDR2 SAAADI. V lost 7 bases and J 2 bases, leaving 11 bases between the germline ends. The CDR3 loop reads CASTAGSNTGELFF. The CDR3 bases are TGCGCCAGCACCGCGGGATCAAACACCGGGGAGCTGTTTTTT.

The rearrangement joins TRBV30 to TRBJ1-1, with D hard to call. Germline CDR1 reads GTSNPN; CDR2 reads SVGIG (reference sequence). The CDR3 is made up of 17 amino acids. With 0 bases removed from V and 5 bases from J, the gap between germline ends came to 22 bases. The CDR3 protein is CAWSVDRYGSRRTEAFF. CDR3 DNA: TGTGCCTGGAGTGTAGACCGATACGGCAGCCGACGGACTGAAGCTTTCTTT.

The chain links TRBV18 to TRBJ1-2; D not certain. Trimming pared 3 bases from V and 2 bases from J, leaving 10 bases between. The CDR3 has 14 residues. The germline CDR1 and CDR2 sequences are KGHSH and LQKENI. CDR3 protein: CASSPDTLNYGYTF. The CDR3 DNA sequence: TGTGCCAGCTCACCGGATACATTGAACTATGGCTACACCTTC.

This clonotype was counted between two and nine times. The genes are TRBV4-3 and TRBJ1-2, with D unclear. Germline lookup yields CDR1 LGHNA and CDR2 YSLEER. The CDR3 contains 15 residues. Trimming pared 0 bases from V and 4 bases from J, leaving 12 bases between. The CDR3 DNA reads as TGCGCCAGCAGCCAAGATCGATCAGAGTTCTATGGCTACACCTTC. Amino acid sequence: CASSQDRSEFYGYTF.

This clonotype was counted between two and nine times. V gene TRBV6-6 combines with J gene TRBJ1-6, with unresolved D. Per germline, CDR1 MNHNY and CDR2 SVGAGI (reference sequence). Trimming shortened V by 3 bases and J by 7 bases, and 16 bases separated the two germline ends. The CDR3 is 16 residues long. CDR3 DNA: TGTGCCAGCAGTTATCCCCCGCAGCTTCCGAATTCACCCCTCCACTTT. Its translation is CASSYPPQLPNSPLHF.

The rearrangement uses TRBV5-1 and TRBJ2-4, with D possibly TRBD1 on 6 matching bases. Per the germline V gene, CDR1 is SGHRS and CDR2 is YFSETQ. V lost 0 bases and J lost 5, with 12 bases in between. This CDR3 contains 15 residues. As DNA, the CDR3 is TGCGCCAGCAGCTTGGACTTCTGGACAGAAAACATTCAGTACTTC. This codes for CASSLDFWTENIQYF.

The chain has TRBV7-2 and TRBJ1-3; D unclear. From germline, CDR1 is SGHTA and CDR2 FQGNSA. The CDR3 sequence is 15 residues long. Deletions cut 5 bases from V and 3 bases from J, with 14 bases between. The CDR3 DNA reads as TGTGCCAGCAGCCCCCGCTGGGCGGGTGGAAACACCATATATTTT. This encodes CASSPRWAGGNTIYF.

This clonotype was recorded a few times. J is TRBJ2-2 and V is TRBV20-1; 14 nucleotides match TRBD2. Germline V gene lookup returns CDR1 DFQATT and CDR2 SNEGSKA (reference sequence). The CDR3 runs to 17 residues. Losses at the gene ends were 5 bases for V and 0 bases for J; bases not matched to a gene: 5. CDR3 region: CSAVTSGRGANTGELFF. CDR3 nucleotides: TGCAGTGCTGTGACTAGCGGGAGGGGGGCGAACACCGGGGAGCTGTTTTTT.

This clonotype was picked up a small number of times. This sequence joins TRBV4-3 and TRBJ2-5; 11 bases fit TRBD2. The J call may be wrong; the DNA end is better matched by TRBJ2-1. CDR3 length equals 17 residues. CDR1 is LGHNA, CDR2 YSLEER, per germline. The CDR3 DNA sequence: TGCGCCAGCAGCCAAGAATTCCGACTAGCGGGATTCAATGAGCAGTTCTTC. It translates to CASSQEFRLAGFNEQFF.

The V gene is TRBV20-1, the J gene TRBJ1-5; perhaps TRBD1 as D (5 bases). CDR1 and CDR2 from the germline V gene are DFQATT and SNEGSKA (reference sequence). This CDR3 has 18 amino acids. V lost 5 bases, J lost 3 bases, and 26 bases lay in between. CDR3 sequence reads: CSAGFQSTLGDLNQPQHF. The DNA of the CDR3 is TGCAGTGCTGGGTTCCAATCAACTTTGGGGGACCTCAATCAGCCCCAGCATTTT.

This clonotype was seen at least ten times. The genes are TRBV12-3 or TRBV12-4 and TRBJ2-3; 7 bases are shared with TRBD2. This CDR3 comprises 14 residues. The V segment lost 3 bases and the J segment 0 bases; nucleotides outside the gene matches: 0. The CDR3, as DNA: TGTGCCAGCAGTTTGCGGGGGAGCACAGATACGCAGTATTTT. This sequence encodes CASSLRGSTDTQYF.